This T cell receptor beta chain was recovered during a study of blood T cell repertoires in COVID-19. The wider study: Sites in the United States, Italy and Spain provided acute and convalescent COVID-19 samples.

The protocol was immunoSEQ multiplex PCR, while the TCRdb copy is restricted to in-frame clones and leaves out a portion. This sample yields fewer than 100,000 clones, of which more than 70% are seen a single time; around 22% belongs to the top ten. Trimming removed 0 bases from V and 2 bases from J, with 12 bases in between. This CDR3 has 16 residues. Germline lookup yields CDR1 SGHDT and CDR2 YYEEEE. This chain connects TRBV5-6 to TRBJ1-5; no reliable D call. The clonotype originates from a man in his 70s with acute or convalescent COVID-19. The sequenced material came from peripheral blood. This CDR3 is CASSLGPFEGNQPQHF. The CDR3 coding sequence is TGTGCCAGCAGCTTGGGTCCGTTTGAGGGCAATCAGCCCCAGCATTTT. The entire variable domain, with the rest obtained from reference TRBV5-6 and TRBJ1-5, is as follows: DAGVTQSPTHLIKTRGQQVTLRCSPKSGHDTVSWYQQALGQGPQFIFQYYEEEERQRGNFPDRFSGHQFPNYSSELNVNALLLGDSALYLCASSLGPFEGNQPQHFGDGTRLSIL.